One and the same sample provided the 32 T cell receptor beta chains below, sequenced in a study of blood T cells in healthy people across ages. A second PCR of roughly 7 to 11 cycles used a sample-barcoded 5' primer and a J-beta primer mix. TCRdb re-called the 5' RACE reads with MiXCR, one entry per CDR3 protein. The sample records fewer than 900,000 distinct CDR3 sequences, around 46% being singletons. The source material was blood. The receptor set was obtained from a woman aged 55-70 years in good health.

This clonotype was seen more than once but under ten times. At one of its ends the junction is not consistent with the germline gene, which may arise from a read error. V gene TRBV2 combines with J gene TRBJ2-7; 8 positions agree with TRBD1. CDR1 is SNHLY and CDR2 is FYNNEI in the germline V gene. The CDR3 contains 16 residues. The CDR3 sequence: CASSSAGGAVSNEQYF. The CDR3 coding sequence is TGTGCCAGCAGTTCCGCAGGGGGCGCCGTCTCCAACGAGCAGTACTTC.

The chain couples TRBV30 to TRBJ2-5, with D uncertain. This CDR3 spans 13 amino acids. The germline V gene encodes CDR1 GTSNPN and CDR2 SVGIG (reference sequence). V was clipped by 1 base and J by 4 bases, with 10 bases between them. The CDR3 nucleotides read TGTGCCTGGAGTGCAAATTCAAGAGAGACCCAGTACTTC. It translates to CAWSANSRETQYF.

This clonotype was detected a few times. The chain links TRBV10-3 to TRBJ1-1; 7 nucleotides line up with TRBD1. There are 14 residues in the CDR3. Germline V CDR1 and CDR2: ENHRY, SYGVKD. The V gene end was trimmed by 4 bases and the J gene end by 0 bases; junction bases not matched to a gene: 2. The CDR3 DNA follows: TGTGCCATCAGTGGGACAGGAATGAACACTGAAGCTTTCTTT. It codes for CAISGTGMNTEAFF.

There are a few counts of this clonotype. The CDR3 sequence: CARGLLYEKLFF. The CDR3 coding sequence is TGTGCGCGGGGGCTTCTGTACGAAAAACTGTTTTTT. The rearrangement links TRBV12-5 to TRBJ1-4; weak D call: TRBD1 (6 bases). Germline CDR1 is LGHNT and CDR2 is FRNRAP. The CDR3 has 12 amino acids.

This sequence joins TRBV4-2 and TRBJ1-2, with 9 bases that match TRBD1. The CDR3 contains 15 residues. Germline CDR1 is LGHNA and CDR2 is YNFKEQ. V dropped 3 bases and J dropped 6; count of bases not matched to a gene: 8. CDR3 bases: TGTGCCAGCAGCCAGGACACAGGGGGCGTGAATGGCTACACCTTC. Its protein product is CASSQDTGGVNGYTF.

The genes are TRBV6-1 and TRBJ1-1, with D maybe TRBD1 (5 bases). Germline CDR1 MNHNS, CDR2 SASEGT. V lost 10 bases and J lost 5, with 17 bases in between. CDR3 length: 13 amino acids. The CDR3 sequence is CATRTGGGTEAFF. DNA of the CDR3: TGTGCCACCCGGACCGGCGGGGGGACTGAAGCTTTCTTT.

This clonotype was detected a few times. V gene TRBV20-1 combines with J gene TRBJ2-5; D gene uncertain. This CDR3 spans 15 amino acids. Trimming removed 0 bases at V and 11 bases at J, with 22 bases between. Germline assignment: CDR1 DFQATT and CDR2 SNEGSKA (reference sequence). The DNA for the CDR3 is TGCAGTGCTAGAGATCGAAGACGATCCGACACGGCGCAGTACTTC. This gives the protein CSARDRRRSDTAQYF.

The chain couples TRBV9 to TRBJ1-1, with 9 bases matching TRBD1. The CDR3 extends over 16 amino acids. After removal of 1 base from V and 5 bases from J, the junction contained 9 bases not matched to a gene. CDR1 and CDR2 from the germline V gene are SGDLS and YYNGEE. The CDR3 spells CASSVKWGQGRTEAFF. CDR3 nucleotides: TGTGCCAGCAGCGTAAAATGGGGACAGGGAAGGACTGAAGCTTTCTTT.

Points on this clonotype: A much larger clone lies a single base off, so this may be a read error. The rearrangement joins TRBV7-9 to TRBJ2-5, with 8 bases matching TRBD1. CDR3 length: 16 amino acids. Germline lookup yields CDR1 SEHNR and CDR2 FQNEAQ (reference sequence). CDR3 protein: CASSLTGTGPQETRYF. Written as DNA, the CDR3 is TGTGCCAGCAGCTTAACCGGGACAGGCCCCCAAGAGACCCGGTACTTC.

V is TRBV10-3 and J is TRBJ1-1, with 7 nucleotides matching TRBD1. Germline CDR1 and CDR2: ENHRY and SYGVKD. After removal of 7 bases from V and 5 bases from J, the junction contained 7 bases not matched to a gene. This CDR3 has 13 residues. CDR3 amino acids: CAITRTGQTEAFF. CDR3 coding DNA: TGTGCCATCACCAGGACAGGCCAGACTGAAGCTTTCTTT.

This clonotype was observed a handful of times. J is TRBJ1-2 and V is TRBV20-1; TRBD1 matches 10 bases. The CDR3 covers 14 residues. Germline values: CDR1 DFQATT, CDR2 SNEGSKA (reference sequence). After removal of 1 base from V and 8 bases from J, the junction contained 7 bases not matched to a gene. The CDR3 protein is CSARGRQGAWGYTF. The CDR3 nucleotides read TGCAGTGCTAGAGGGAGACAGGGGGCATGGGGCTACACCTTC.

V usage is TRBV3-1 and J usage is TRBJ2-5, with TRBD2 matching 12 bases. V dropped 0 bases and J dropped 11; count of bases not matched to a gene: 10. CDR1 is LGHDT and CDR2 is YNNKEL in the germline V gene (reference sequence). This CDR3 is built from 16 residues. The CDR3 DNA follows: TGTGCCAGCAGCCAAGAAGCTAGCGGGGGGGGTAATGAGCAGTACTTC. Protein product: CASSQEASGGGNEQYF.

This chain joins TRBV7-2 and TRBJ2-5; possibly TRBD1 for D (5 bases). Trimming left V 1 base short and J 4 bases short, with 13 bases between. CDR1 and CDR2 from the germline V gene are SGHTA and FQGNSA. CDR3 length: 15 amino acids. CDR3 DNA: TGTGCCAGCAGCTTAGTCCAGGGATTGGCAGAGACCCAGTACTTC. This sequence encodes CASSLVQGLAETQYF.

This clonotype was counted at least ten times. The chain has TRBV4-2 and TRBJ2-3; D is possibly TRBD1 (5 bases). Germline-derived CDR1 and CDR2 are LGHNA and YNFKEQ. There are 14 residues in the CDR3. V was clipped by 0 bases and J by 5 bases, with 9 bases between them. The CDR3 here is CASSQDSGLDTQYF. DNA for the CDR3: TGTGCCAGCAGCCAAGATTCAGGGTTAGATACGCAGTATTTT.

Only a few counts were recorded for this clonotype. The J gene is TRBJ1-1, the V gene TRBV6-5; 9 bases match TRBD1. The CDR3 runs to 16 residues. Trimming removed 6 bases from V and 2 bases from J; junction bases left unmatched: 10. CDR1 is MNHEY, CDR2 SVGAGI, per germline. CDR3 bases: TGTGCCAGCAGGTCCCGGGACAGGGACCCCAACACTGAAGCTTTCTTT. It is translated as CASRSRDRDPNTEAFF.

The J gene is TRBJ2-5, the V gene TRBV2; no firm D call. The V and J ends lost 3 bases and 7 bases respectively, with 12 bases between them. Germline assignment: CDR1 SNHLY and CDR2 FYNNEI. This CDR3 has 13 amino acids. CDR3 residues: CASSESDLGTQYF. The CDR3 nucleotides read TGTGCCAGCAGTGAGTCGGACCTTGGGACCCAGTACTTC.

V gene TRBV6-1 combines with J gene TRBJ1-5; D remains ambiguous. Germline V gene data show CDR1 as MNHNS and CDR2 as SASEGT. V lost 8 bases and J lost 0, with 11 bases in between. The length of the CDR3 is 14 residues. The DNA of the CDR3 is TGTGCCAGCTCGAACCCATATAGCAATCAGCCCCAGCATTTT. Its protein product is CASSNPYSNQPQHF.

As for this clonotype: One end of the junction varies from germline; a read error may be responsible. This chain links TRBV7-7 with TRBJ2-7; D is perhaps TRBD2 (6 bases). There are 15 residues in the CDR3. Germline CDR1 and CDR2: SSHAT and FNYEAQ (reference sequence). The CDR3 coding sequence is TGTGCTAGCAGCTTAGATGGGACTCCCTGGTCCGAGCAGTACTTC. Amino acids: CASSLDGTPWSEQYF.

This clonotype was seen only a few times. This chain uses TRBV5-1 with TRBJ2-1; TRBD2 matches at 10 bases. V lost 4 bases, J lost 2 bases, and 6 bases stayed unmatched. Germline assignment: CDR1 SGHRS and CDR2 YFSETQ. The CDR3 loop spans 16 amino acids. This chain's CDR3 is CASSASTSGPYNEQFF. The CDR3 DNA reads TGCGCCAGCAGCGCATCGACTAGCGGGCCCTACAATGAGCAGTTCTTC.

This rearrangement joins TRBV6-1 to TRBJ2-7; D may correspond to TRBD1 or TRBD2 (5 bases each). V was pared by 7 bases and J by 5 bases, with 9 bases between. Per the germline V gene, CDR1 is MNHNS and CDR2 is SASEGT. The CDR3 runs to 11 residues. The chain's CDR3 is CASTGTDEQYF. CDR3 DNA: TGTGCCAGCACCGGGACGGACGAGCAGTACTTC.

This clonotype was picked up a small number of times. V usage is TRBV2 and J usage is TRBJ2-7; no firm D call. Germline assignment: CDR1 SNHLY and CDR2 FYNNEI. The germline V and J ends were trimmed by 4 bases and 2 bases, with 12 bases remaining between them. The CDR3 is made up of 14 amino acids. CDR3 in DNA: TGTGCCAGCAGTGGAGGCAGGTCACCCTACGAGCAGTACTTC. It translates to CASSGGRSPYEQYF.

This clonotype was seen at least ten times. This sequence joins TRBV3-1 and TRBJ2-1; TRBD2 matches 11 bases. Germline-derived CDR1 and CDR2 are LGHDT and YNNKEL (reference sequence). V shed 6 bases, J shed 5 bases, and the junction held 3 bases outside the gene matches. The CDR3 totals 14 residues. The CDR3 sequence is CASRLAGGDNEQFF. CDR3 coding DNA: TGTGCCAGCAGGCTAGCGGGGGGAGACAATGAGCAGTTCTTC.

The chain joins TRBV6-5 to TRBJ2-3, with D unresolved. The CDR3 is made up of 16 amino acids. With 2 bases removed from V and 4 bases from J, the gap between germline ends came to 16 bases. Germline V gives CDR1 MNHEY, CDR2 SVGAGI. CDR3 region: CASSYGRSPPPDTQYF. Here the CDR3 DNA reads TGTGCCAGCAGTTACGGGCGGTCTCCTCCTCCAGATACGCAGTATTTT.

This clonotype was seen only a few times. The genes are TRBV9 and TRBJ2-3, with TRBD2 identical over 11 bases. Germline V CDR1 and CDR2: SGDLS, YYNGEE. The CDR3 loop spans 15 amino acids. The junction had 7 bases not matched to a gene; V was cut back by 4 bases and J by 6 bases. This CDR3 is CASSPSLAGVDTQYF. CDR3 bases: TGTGCCAGCAGCCCCTCACTAGCGGGGGTGGATACGCAGTATTTT.

J is TRBJ2-1 and V is TRBV4-3; TRBD2 is a possible D gene (5 bases). The CDR3 is made up of 15 amino acids. Germline assignment: CDR1 LGHNA and CDR2 YSLEER. Between the trimmed V and J ends, which lost 4 bases and 12 bases, there was a span of 22 bases. The CDR3 sequence: CASSPRTSGGVGQFF. CDR3 coding DNA: TGCGCCAGCAGCCCACGGACTTCCGGAGGTGTTGGGCAGTTCTTC.

This clonotype was observed a handful of times. CDR3 protein: CASSLGLGSGEQFF. CDR3 bases: TGTGCCAGCAGCTTGGGTTTAGGGAGCGGTGAGCAGTTCTTC. The chain carries TRBV5-6 and TRBJ2-1, with D tentatively TRBD2 (5 bases). The CDR3 covers 14 residues. The V end lost 0 bases, the J end lost 9 bases, and 13 bases lay between the germline ends. Germline loops: CDR1 SGHDT, CDR2 YYEEEE. The entire variable domain, with the rest obtained from reference TRBV5-6 and TRBJ2-1, is as follows: DAGVTQSPTHLIKTRGQQVTLRCSPKSGHDTVSWYQQALGQGPQFIFQYYEEEERQRGNFPDRFSGHQFPNYSSELNVNALLLGDSALYLCASSLGLGSGEQFFGPGTRLTVL.

This clonotype was counted only a few times. J is TRBJ2-5 and V is TRBV7-2; a weak D match, TRBD1 (5 bases). Germline V gene lookup returns CDR1 SGHTA and CDR2 FQGNSA. Trimming removed 1 base at V and 7 bases at J, with 13 bases between. The CDR3 runs 14 residues. The CDR3 sequence is CASSLERLRGTQYF. CDR3 DNA sequence: TGTGCCAGCAGCTTAGAGAGGCTAAGGGGGACCCAGTACTTC.

Only a few counts were recorded for this clonotype. V and J are TRBV5-1 and TRBJ2-5; 11 bases match TRBD1. Germline values: CDR1 SGHRS, CDR2 YFSETQ. Losses at the gene ends were 5 bases for V and 1 base for J; bases not matched to a gene: 1. CDR3 length: 14 amino acids. The CDR3 coding sequence is TGCGCCAGCAGGGGGACAGGGGGCCAAGAGACCCAGTACTTC. Amino acids: CASRGTGGQETQYF. The complete variable domain, with remaining parts taken from reference TRBV5-1 and TRBJ2-5, reads KAGVTQTPRYLIKTRGQQVTLSCSPISGHRSVSWYQQTPGQGLQFLFEYFSETQRNKGNFPGRFSGRQFSNSRSEMNVSTLELGDSALYLCASRGTGGQETQYFGPGTRLLVL.

This clonotype was counted between two and nine times. The rearrangement uses TRBV27 and TRBJ1-2; no reliable D call. The CDR3 is 14 residues long. Germline V gene data show CDR1 as MNHEY and CDR2 as SMNVEV (reference sequence). V lost 4 bases, J lost 0 bases, and 9 bases lay in between. The CDR3 spells CASSYTFPNYGYTF. The CDR3 region has the DNA TGTGCCAGCAGTTACACCTTCCCTAACTATGGCTACACCTTC.

The chain recombines TRBV28 with TRBJ2-3, with 8 positions matching TRBD1. CDR1 and CDR2 from the germline V gene are MDHEN and SYDVKM. Losses at the gene ends were 7 bases for V and 4 bases for J; bases not matched to a gene: 10. The CDR3 sequence is 15 residues long. CDR3 bases: TGTGCCAGCACTACGACGGACAGGGATCCAGATACGCAGTATTTT. Translation gives CASTTTDRDPDTQYF.

The genes are TRBV21-1 and TRBJ1-1. TRBV21-1 is tagged as a pseudogene. This CDR3 spans 16 amino acids. CDR3 protein: CASSNPALRLNTEAFF. CDR3 in DNA: TGTGCCAGCAGCAATCCGGCTTTACGGCTGAACACTGAAGCTTTCTTT.

The rearrangement joins TRBV29-1 to TRBJ2-3; TRBD1 aligns across 10 bases. The CDR3 is 14 amino acids. The germline V gene encodes CDR1 SQVTM and CDR2 ANQGSEA. The ends lost 7 bases at V and 0 bases at J; junction bases unmatched: 4. The CDR3 spells CSAGQGVSTDTQYF. CDR3 nucleotide sequence: TGCAGCGCCGGACAGGGGGTTAGCACAGATACGCAGTATTTT.